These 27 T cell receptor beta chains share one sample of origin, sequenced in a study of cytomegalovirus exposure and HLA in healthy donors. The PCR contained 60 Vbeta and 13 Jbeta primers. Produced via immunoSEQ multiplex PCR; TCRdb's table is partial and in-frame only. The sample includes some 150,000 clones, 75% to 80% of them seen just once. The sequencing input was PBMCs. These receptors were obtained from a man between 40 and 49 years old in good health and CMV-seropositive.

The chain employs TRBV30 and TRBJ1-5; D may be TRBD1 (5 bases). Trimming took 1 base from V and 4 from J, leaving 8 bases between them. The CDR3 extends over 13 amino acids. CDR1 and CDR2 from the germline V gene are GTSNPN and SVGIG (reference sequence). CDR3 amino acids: CAWSGGRNQPQHF. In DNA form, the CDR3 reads TGTGCCTGGAGTGGGGGGAGGAATCAGCCCCAGCATTTT.

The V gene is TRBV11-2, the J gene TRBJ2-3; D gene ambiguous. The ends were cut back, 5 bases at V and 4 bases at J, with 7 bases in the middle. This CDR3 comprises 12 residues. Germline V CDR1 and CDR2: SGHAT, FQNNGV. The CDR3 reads CASSPSADTQYF. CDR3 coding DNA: TGTGCCAGCAGCCCCTCCGCAGATACGCAGTATTTT.

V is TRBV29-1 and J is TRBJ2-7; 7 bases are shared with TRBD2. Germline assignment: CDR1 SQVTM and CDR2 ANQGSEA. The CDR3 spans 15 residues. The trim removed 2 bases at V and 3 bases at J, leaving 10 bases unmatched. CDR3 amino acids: CSVEWRGTEDYEQYF. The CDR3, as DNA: TGCAGCGTTGAATGGCGGGGGACTGAGGACTACGAGCAGTACTTC.

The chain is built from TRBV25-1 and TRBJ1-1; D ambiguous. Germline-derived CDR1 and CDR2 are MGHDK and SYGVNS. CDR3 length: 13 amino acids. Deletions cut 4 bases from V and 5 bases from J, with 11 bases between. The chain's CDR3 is CASSGAAGTEAFF. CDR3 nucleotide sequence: TGTGCCAGCAGTGGAGCGGCGGGGACTGAAGCTTTCTTT.

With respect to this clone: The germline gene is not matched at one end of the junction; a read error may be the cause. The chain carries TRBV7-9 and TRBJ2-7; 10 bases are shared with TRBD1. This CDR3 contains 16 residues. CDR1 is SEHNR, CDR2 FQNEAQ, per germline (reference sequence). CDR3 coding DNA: TGTTCCAGCAGCTCCCACCGGGACAGGGGAAGGATCGAGCAGTACTTC. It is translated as CSSSSHRDRGRIEQYF.

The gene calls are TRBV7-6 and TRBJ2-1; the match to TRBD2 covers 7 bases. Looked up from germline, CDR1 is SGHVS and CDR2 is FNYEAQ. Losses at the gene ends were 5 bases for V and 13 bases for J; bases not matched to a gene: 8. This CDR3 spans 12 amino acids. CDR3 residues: CASSPSGGSQFF. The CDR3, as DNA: TGTGCCAGCAGCCCCTCGGGCGGGAGTCAGTTCTTC.

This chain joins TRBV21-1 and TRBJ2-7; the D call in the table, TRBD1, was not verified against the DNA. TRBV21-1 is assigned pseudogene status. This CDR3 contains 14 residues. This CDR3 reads CATFTGTDVYEQYF. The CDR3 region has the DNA TGTGCCACTTTTACCGGGACAGATGTCTACGAGCAGTACTTC.

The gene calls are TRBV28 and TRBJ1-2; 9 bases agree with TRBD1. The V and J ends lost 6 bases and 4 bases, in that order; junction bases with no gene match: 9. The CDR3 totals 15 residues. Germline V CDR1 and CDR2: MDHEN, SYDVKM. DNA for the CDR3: TGTGCCAGCAGCTCCGGGACAGGGACCTTCTATGGCTACACCTTC. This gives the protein CASSSGTGTFYGYTF.

The DNA of the CDR3 is TGTGCCATCAGTGAGTCCGACAGGGTTTCGTCTGAAGCTTTCTTT. As protein: CAISESDRVSSEAFF. The chain joins TRBV10-3 to TRBJ1-1, with 7 nucleotides matching TRBD1. The CDR3 is made up of 15 amino acids. CDR1 ENHRY and CDR2 SYGVKD come from the germline V gene. With V trimmed by 0 bases and J by 6 bases, 7 bases remained unmatched.

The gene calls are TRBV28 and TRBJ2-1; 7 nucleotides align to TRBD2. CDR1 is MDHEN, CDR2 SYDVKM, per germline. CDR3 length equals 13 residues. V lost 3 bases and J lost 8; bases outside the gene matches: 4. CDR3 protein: CASSFRLADEQFF. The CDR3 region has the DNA TGTGCCAGCAGTTTCCGACTAGCCGATGAGCAGTTCTTC.

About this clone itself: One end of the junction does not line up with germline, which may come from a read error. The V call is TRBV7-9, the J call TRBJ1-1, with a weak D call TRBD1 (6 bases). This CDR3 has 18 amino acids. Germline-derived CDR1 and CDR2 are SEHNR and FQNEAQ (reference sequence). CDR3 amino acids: CASSSRRPSGGLNTEAFF. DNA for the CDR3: TGTGCCAGCAGCTCCAGAAGACCATCGGGGGGCTTGAATACTGAAGCTTTCTTT.

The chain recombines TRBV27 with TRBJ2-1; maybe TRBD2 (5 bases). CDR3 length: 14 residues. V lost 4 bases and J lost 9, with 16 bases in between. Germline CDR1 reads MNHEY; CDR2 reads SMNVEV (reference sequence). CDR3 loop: CASSSLTGKGEQFF. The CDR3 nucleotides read TGTGCCAGCAGTTCCCTCACGGGGAAGGGTGAGCAGTTCTTC.

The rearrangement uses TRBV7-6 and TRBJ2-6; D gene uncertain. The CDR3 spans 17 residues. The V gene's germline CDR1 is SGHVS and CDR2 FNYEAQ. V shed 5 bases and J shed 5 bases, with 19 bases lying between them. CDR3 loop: CASSPGKARAWANVLTF. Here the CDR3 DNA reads TGTGCCAGCAGCCCCGGTAAAGCTCGTGCCTGGGCCAACGTCCTGACTTTC.

The chain's CDR3 is CASSPRQGNTGELFF. CDR3 sequence (DNA): TGCGCCAGCAGCCCCCGTCAGGGCAACACCGGGGAGCTGTTTTTT. This chain connects TRBV5-1 to TRBJ2-2, with D perhaps TRBD1 (5 bases). Trimming stripped 4 bases from V and 2 bases from J, with 12 bases between. The germline CDR1 and CDR2 sequences are SGHRS and YFSETQ. The CDR3 is 15 amino acids.

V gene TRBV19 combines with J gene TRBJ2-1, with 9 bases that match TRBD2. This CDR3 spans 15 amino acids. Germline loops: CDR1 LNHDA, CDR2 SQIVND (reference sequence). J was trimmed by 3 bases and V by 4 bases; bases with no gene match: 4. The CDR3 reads CASSKASGVYNEQFF. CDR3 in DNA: TGTGCCAGTAGTAAGGCTAGCGGGGTCTACAATGAGCAGTTCTTC.

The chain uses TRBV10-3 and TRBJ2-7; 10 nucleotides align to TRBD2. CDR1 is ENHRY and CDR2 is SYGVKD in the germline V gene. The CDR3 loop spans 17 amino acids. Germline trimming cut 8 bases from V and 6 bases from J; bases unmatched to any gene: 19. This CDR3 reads CAIQPGLATNGKREQYF. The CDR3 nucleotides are TGTGCCATCCAACCGGGACTAGCGACAAACGGGAAACGCGAGCAGTACTTC.

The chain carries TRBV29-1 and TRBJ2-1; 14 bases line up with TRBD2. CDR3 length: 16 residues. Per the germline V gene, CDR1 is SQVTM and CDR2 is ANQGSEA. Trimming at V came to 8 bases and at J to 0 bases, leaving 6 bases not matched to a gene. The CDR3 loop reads CSTGGTSGSSYNEQFF. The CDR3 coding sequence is TGCAGCACCGGAGGGACTAGCGGGAGCTCCTACAATGAGCAGTTCTTC.

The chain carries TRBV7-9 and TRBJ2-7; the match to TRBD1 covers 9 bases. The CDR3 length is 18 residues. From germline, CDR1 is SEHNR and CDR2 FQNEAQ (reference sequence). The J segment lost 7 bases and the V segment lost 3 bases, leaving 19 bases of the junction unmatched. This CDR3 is CASSFGHPFGTGTLEQYF. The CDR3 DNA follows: TGTGCCAGCAGCTTCGGTCATCCGTTCGGGACAGGGACTTTGGAGCAGTACTTC.

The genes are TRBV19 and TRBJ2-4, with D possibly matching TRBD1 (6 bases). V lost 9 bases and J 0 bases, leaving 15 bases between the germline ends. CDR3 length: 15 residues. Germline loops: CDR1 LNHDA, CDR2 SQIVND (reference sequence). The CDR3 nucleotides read TGTGCCAGCGGAATTACAGGGTTAGCCAAAAACATTCAGTACTTC. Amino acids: CASGITGLAKNIQYF.

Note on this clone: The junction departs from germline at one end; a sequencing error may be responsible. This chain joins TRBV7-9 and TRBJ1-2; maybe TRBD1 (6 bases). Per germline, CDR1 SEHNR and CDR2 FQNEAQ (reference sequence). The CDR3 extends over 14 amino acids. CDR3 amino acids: CSSSSGNRAYGYTF. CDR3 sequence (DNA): TGTTCCAGCAGCTCGGGGAACAGGGCCTATGGCTACACCTTC.

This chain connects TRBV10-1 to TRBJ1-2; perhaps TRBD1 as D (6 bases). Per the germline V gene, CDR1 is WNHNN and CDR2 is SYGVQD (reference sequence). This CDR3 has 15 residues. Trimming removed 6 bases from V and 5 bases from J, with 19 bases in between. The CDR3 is CASSREKQGWYGYTF. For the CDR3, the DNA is TGCGCCAGCAGCCGAGAAAAACAGGGATGGTATGGCTACACCTTC.

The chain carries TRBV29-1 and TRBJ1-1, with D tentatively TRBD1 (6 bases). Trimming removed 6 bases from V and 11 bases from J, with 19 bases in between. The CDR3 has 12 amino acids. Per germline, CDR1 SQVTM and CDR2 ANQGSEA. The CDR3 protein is CSVHEGGLGAFF. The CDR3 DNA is TGCAGCGTGCACGAAGGGGGATTAGGGGCTTTCTTT.

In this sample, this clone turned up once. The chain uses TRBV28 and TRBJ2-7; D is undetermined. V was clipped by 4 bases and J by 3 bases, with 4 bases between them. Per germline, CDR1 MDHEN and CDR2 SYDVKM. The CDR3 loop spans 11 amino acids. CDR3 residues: CASSSHYEQYF. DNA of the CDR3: TGTGCCAGCAGTTCACACTACGAGCAGTACTTC.

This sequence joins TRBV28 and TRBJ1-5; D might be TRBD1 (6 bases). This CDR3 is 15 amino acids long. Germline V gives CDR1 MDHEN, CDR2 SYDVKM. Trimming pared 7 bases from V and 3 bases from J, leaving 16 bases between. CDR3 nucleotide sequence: TGTGCCAGCAAAGGGGGTTCCGTTGACAATCAGCCCCAGCATTTT. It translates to CASKGGSVDNQPQHF. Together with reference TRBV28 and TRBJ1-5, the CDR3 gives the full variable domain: DVKVTQSSRYLVKRTGEKVFLECVQDMDHENMFWYRQDPGLGLRLIYFSYDVKMKEKGDIPEGYSVSREKKERFSLILESASTNQTSMYLCASKGGSVDNQPQHFGDGTRLSIL.

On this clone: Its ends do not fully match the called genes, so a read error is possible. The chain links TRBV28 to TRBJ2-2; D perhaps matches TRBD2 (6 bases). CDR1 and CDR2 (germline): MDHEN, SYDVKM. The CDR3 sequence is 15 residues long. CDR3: CANSLGGISTGELFF. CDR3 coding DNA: TGTGCCAACAGTTTAGGCGGGATCTCCACCGGGGAGCTGTTTTTT.

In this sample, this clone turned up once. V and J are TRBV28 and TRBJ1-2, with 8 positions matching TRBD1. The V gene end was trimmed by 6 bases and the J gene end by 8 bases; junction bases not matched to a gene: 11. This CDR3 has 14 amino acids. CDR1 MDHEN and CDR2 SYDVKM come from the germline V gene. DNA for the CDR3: TGTGCCAGCAGCCCTGCAACAGGGGGAGGAGGCTACACCTTC. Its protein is CASSPATGGGGYTF.

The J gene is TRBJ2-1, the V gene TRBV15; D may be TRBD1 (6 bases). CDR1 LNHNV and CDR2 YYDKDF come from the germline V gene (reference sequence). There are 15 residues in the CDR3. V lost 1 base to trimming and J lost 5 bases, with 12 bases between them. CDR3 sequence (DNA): TGTGCCACCAGCAGAGGGACAGAGGGGCACAATGAGCAGTTCTTC. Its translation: CATSRGTEGHNEQFF.